The subject of this entry is one T cell receptor (beta chain). V lost 2 bases and J 2 bases, leaving 13 bases between the germline ends. The germline gives CDR1 MNHNY, CDR2 SVGAGI (reference sequence). CDR3 length: 15 residues. Only in-frame clones appear in the TCRdb table, and some are missing; sequencing was by immunoSEQ multiplex PCR. This table has roughly 64,000 clones, about 86% appearing once. The data were taken from a study of blood T cell repertoires in COVID-19. Background on the study: From the United States, Italy and Spain came samples of acute and convalescent COVID-19. T cells, B-cell-depleted T cells, or PBMCs provided the cDNA or gDNA that served as material.

This receptor was obtained from a man aged 40-49 years with acute or convalescent COVID-19. The chain is built from TRBV6-6 and TRBJ2-7; possibly TRBD1 for D (6 bases). Sequencing used peripheral blood. The chain's CDR3 is CASSYAQQGTYEQYF. The CDR3 coding sequence is TGTGCCAGCAGTTACGCGCAGCAGGGGACCTACGAGCAGTACTTC.